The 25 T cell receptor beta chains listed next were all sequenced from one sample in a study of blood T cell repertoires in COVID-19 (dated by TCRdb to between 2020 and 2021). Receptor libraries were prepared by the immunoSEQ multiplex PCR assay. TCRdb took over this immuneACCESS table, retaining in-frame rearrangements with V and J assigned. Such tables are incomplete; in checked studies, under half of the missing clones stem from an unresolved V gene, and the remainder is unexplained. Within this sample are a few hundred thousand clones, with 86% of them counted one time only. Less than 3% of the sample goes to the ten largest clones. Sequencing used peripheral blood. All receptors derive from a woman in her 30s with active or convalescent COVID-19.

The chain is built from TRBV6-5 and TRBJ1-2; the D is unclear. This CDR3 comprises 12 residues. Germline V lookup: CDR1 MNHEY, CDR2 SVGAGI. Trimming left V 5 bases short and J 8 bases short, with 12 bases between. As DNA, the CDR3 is TGTGCCAGCAGTCAGACGGCGGGAGGCTACACCTTC. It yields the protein CASSQTAGGYTF.

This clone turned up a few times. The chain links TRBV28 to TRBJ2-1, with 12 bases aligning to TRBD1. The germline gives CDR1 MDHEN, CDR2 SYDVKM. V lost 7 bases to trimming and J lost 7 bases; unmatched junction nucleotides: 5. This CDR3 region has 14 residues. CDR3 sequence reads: CASTRGQGANEQFF. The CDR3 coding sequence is TGTGCCAGCACGAGGGGACAGGGGGCGAATGAGCAGTTCTTC.

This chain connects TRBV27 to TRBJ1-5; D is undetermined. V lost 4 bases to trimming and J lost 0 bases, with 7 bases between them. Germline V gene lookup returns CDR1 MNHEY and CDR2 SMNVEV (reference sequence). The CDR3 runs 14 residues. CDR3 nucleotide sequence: TGTGCCAGCAGTTCACTATATAGCAATCAGCCCCAGCATTTT. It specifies CASSSLYSNQPQHF.

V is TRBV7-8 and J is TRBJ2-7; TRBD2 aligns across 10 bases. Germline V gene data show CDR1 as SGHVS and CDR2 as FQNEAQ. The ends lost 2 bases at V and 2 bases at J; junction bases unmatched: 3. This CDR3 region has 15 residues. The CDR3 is CASSLRGTSAYEQYF. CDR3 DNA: TGTGCCAGCAGCTTAAGAGGGACTAGCGCCTACGAGCAGTACTTC.

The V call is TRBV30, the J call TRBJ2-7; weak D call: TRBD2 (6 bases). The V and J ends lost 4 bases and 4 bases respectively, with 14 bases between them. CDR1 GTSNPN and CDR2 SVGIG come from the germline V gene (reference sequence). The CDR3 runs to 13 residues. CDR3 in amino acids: CAWMGGEGYEQYF. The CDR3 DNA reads TGTGCCTGGATGGGGGGAGAAGGGTACGAGCAGTACTTC.

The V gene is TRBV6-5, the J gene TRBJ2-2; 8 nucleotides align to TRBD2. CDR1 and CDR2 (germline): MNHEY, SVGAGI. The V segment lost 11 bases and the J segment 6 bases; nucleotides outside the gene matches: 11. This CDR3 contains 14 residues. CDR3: CAVTGLAGAGELFF. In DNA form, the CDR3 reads TGTGCCGTGACTGGGCTAGCGGGCGCCGGGGAGCTGTTTTTT.

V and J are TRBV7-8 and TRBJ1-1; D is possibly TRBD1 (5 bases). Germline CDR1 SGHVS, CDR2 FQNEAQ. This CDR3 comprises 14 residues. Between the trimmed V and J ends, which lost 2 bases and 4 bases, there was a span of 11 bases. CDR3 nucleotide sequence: TGTGCCAGCAGCTTATGGGGGGGAGGCACTGAAGCTTTCTTT. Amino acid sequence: CASSLWGGGTEAFF.

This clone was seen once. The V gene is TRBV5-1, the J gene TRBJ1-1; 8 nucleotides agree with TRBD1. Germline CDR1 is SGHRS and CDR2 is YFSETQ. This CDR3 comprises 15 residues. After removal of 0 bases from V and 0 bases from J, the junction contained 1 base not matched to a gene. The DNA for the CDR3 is TGCGCCAGCAGCTTGGGGGACAGGCTGAACACTGAAGCTTTCTTT. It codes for CASSLGDRLNTEAFF.

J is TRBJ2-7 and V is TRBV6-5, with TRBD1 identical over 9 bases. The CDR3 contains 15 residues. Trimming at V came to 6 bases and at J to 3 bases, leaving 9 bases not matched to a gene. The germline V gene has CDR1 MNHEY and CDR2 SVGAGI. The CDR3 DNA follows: TGTGCCAGCAGATCTCCGGGACAGGGACACTACGAGCAGTACTTC. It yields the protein CASRSPGQGHYEQYF.

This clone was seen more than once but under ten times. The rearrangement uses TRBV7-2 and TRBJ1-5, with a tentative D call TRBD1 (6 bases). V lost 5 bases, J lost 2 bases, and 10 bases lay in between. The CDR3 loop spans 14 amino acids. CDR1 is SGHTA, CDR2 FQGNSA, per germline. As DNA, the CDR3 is TGTGCCAGCAGCCCGTCAGGGGGCAATCAGCCCCAGCATTTT. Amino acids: CASSPSGGNQPQHF.

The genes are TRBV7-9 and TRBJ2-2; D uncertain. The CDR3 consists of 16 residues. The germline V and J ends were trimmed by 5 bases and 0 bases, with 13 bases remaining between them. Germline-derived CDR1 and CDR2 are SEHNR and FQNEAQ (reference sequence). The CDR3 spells CASSAYGSANTGELFF. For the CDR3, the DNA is TGTGCCAGCAGCGCCTACGGCAGCGCGAACACCGGGGAGCTGTTTTTT.

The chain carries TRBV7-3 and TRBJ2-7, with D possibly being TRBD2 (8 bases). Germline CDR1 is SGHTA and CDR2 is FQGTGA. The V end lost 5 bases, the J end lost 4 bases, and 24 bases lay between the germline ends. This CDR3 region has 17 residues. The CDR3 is CASSETGVGAGAYEQYF. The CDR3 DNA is TGTGCCAGCAGCGAAACAGGGGTCGGAGCGGGGGCATACGAGCAGTACTTC. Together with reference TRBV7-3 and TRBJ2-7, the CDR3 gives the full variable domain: GAGVSQTPSNKVTEKGKYVELRCDPISGHTALYWYRQSLGQGPEFLIYFQGTGAADDSGLPNDRFFAVRPEGSVSTLKIQRTERGDSAVYLCASSETGVGAGAYEQYFGPGTRLTVT.

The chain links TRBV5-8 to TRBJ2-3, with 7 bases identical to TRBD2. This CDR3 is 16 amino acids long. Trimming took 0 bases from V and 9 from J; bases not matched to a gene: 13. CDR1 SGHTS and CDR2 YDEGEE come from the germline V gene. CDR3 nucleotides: TGTGCCAGCAGCTTGGTGTCTAGCGGCGGGTTGCGCACGCAGTATTTT. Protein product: CASSLVSSGGLRTQYF.

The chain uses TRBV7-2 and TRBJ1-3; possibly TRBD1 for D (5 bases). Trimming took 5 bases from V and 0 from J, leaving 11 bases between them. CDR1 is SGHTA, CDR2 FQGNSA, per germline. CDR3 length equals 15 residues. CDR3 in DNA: TGTGCCAGCAGCCGGGACGGGAGCTCTGGAAACACCATATATTTT. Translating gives CASSRDGSSGNTIYF.

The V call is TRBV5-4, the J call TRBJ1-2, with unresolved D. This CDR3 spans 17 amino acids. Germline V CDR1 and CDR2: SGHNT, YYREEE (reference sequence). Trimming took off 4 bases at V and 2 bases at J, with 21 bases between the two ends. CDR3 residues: CASSLGPREILNYGYTF. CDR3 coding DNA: TGTGCCAGCAGCCTTGGACCCCGGGAGATACTAAACTATGGCTACACCTTC.

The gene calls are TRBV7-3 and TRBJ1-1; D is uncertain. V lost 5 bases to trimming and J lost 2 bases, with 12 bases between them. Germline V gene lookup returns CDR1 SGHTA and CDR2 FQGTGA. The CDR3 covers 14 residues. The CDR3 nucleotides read TGTGCCAGCAGCCTAGGAGTGGGTAACACTGAAGCTTTCTTT. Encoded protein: CASSLGVGNTEAFF.

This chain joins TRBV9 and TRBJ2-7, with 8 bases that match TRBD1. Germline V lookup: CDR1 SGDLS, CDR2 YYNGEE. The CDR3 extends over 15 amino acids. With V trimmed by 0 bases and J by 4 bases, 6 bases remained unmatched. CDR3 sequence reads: CASSVATGGPYEQYF. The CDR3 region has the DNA TGTGCCAGCAGCGTAGCAACAGGGGGTCCATACGAGCAGTACTTC.

CDR3 protein: CASSTGTGWDYGYTF. DNA of the CDR3: TGTGCCAGTAGTACCGGGACAGGGTGGGACTATGGCTACACCTTC. The rearrangement joins TRBV19 to TRBJ1-2; 9 bases are shared with TRBD1. CDR1 is LNHDA, CDR2 SQIVND, per germline (reference sequence). This CDR3 spans 15 amino acids. V shed 4 bases, J shed 3 bases, and the junction held 6 bases outside the gene matches.

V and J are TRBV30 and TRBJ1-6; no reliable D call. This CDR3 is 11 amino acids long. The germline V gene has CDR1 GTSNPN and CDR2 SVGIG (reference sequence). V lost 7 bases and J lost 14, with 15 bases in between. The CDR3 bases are TGTGCCTACGCTAGAGACGGGGCCCTCCACTTT. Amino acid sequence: CAYARDGALHF.

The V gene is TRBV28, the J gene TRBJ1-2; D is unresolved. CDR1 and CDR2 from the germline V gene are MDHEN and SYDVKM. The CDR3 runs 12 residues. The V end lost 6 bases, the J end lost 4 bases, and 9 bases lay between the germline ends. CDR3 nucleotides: TGTGCCAGCAGCCCACGAGCCTATGGCTACACCTTC. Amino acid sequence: CASSPRAYGYTF.

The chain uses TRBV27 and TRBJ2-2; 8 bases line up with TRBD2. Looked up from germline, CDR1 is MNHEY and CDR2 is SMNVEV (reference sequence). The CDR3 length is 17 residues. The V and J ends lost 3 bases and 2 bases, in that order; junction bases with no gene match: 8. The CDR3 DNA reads TGTGCCAGCAGTTTCGACGGGGGGGCCTCCAACACCGGGGAGCTGTTTTTT. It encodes CASSFDGGASNTGELFF.

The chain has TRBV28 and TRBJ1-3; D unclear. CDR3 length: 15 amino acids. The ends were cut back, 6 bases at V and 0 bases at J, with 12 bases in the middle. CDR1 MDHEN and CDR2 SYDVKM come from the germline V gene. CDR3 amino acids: CASRANGNSGNTIYF. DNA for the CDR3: TGTGCCAGCAGGGCGAACGGGAACTCTGGAAACACCATATATTTT.

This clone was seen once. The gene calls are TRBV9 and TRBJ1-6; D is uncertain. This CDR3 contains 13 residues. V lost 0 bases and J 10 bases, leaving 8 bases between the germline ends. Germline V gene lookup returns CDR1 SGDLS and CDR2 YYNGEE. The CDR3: CASSVETRSPLHF. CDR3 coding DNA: TGTGCCAGCAGCGTAGAAACTCGCTCACCCCTCCACTTT.

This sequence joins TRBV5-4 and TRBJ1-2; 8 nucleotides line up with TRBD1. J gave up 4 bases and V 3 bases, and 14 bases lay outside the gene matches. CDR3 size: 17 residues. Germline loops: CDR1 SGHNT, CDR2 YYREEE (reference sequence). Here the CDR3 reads CASSWIGNRGILYGYTF. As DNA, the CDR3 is TGTGCCAGCAGCTGGATCGGTAACAGGGGGATACTCTATGGCTACACCTTC.

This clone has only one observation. The CDR3 here is CASSSPGTGEYEQYF. The CDR3 coding sequence is TGTGCCAGCAGCTCCCCCGGGACAGGAGAGTACGAGCAGTACTTC. The rearrangement uses TRBV7-2 and TRBJ2-7; 8 nucleotides line up with TRBD1. CDR3 size: 15 residues. Unmatched junction bases numbered 9, after V lost 4 bases and J lost 4 bases. The germline V gene has CDR1 SGHTA and CDR2 FQGNSA.